The 18 T cell receptor beta chains below all came from one sample that was sequenced in a study of identical twins. From the 5' RACE reads, TCRdb called clonotypes with MiXCR, one entry per CDR3 protein. The repertoire includes some 730,000 distinct CDR3 sequences, around a sixth of them detected once, and around 13% sits in the top ten. These same data were also listed under a study on T cells expressing NK-cell markers.

The specimen was PBMCs. The receptors come from a woman under 30 in good health.

This clonotype was detected a few times. The chain uses TRBV5-1 and TRBJ2-2; 8 nucleotides match TRBD2. The CDR3 has 18 amino acids. Germline V CDR1 and CDR2: SGHRS, YFSETQ. With V trimmed by 4 bases and J by 2 bases, 13 bases remained unmatched. CDR3 DNA sequence: TGCGCCAGCAGCCTTTTTCCCGCGGGGGGACCCAACACCGGGGAGCTGTTTTTT. It codes for CASSLFPAGGPNTGELFF.

This clonotype came up a few times. The chain has TRBV20-1 and TRBJ1-1; TRBD1 is a possible D gene (5 bases). Germline lookup yields CDR1 DFQATT and CDR2 SNEGSKA (reference sequence). The CDR3 runs 15 residues. Trimming removed 1 base from V and 5 bases from J, with 17 bases in between. For the CDR3, the DNA is TGCAGTGCTAGAGTAGCTCTGCGGGGGGGGACTGAAGCTTTCTTT. This codes for CSARVALRGGTEAFF.

This clonotype has just a few counts. The chain is built from TRBV20-1 and TRBJ2-2; D gene uncertain. Germline V gives CDR1 DFQATT, CDR2 SNEGSKA (reference sequence). V was clipped by 2 bases and J by 1 base, with 14 bases between them. The CDR3 is 16 residues long. This chain's CDR3 is CSARPFGIVNTGELFF. DNA of the CDR3: TGCAGTGCTAGACCCTTTGGGATCGTGAACACCGGGGAGCTGTTTTTT.

A word on this clonotype: At one end, the junction sequence differs from germline, possibly due to a read error. V usage is TRBV20-1 and J usage is TRBJ2-1; 9 nucleotides agree with TRBD2. The V gene's germline CDR1 is DFQATT and CDR2 SNEGSKA (reference sequence). The CDR3 is 14 amino acids. The CDR3 reads CSANLAGSYHEQFF. The CDR3, as DNA: TGCAGTGCTAACCTAGCGGGAAGCTACCATGAGCAGTTCTTC.

In nucleotides, the CDR3 is TGTGCCAGCAGTCGTACAGGGGCGATACGGAATGAGCAGTTCTTC. It specifies CASSRTGAIRNEQFF. The V gene is TRBV6-1, the J gene TRBJ2-1, with TRBD1 matching 7 bases. V gave up 5 bases and J gave up 7 bases; unmatched junction bases: 11. Germline CDR1 reads MNHNS; CDR2 reads SASEGT. The CDR3 extends over 15 amino acids.

The rearrangement joins TRBV7-9 to TRBJ2-2, with TRBD1 matching over 9 bases. The V gene's germline CDR1 is SEHNR and CDR2 FQNEAQ (reference sequence). The CDR3 contains 17 residues. Losses at the gene ends were 5 bases for V and 2 bases for J; bases not matched to a gene: 9. In DNA, the CDR3 is TGTGCCAGCAGCCCCCGGACAGGGGAATCCAACACCGGGGAGCTGTTTTTT. Translated: CASSPRTGESNTGELFF.

This clonotype has just a few counts. The chain carries TRBV6-1 and TRBJ2-7, with 7 nucleotides matching TRBD1. CDR1 is MNHNS, CDR2 SASEGT, per germline. The CDR3 extends over 13 amino acids. The V segment lost 6 bases and the J segment 6 bases; nucleotides outside the gene matches: 8. The chain's CDR3 is CASRQNTGVEQYF. The CDR3 DNA reads as TGTGCCAGCAGACAAAATACAGGGGTCGAGCAGTACTTC.

The chain joins TRBV29-1 to TRBJ1-1, with 7 bases that match TRBD1. Germline V lookup: CDR1 SQVTM, CDR2 ANQGSEA. This CDR3 spans 13 amino acids. The ends lost 7 bases at V and 4 bases at J; junction bases unmatched: 9. CDR3 in DNA: TGCAGCGACACGACAGGGCGGGTCACTGAAGCTTTCTTT. Protein sequence: CSDTTGRVTEAFF.

The rearrangement joins TRBV20-1 to TRBJ2-7; no reliable D call. Germline-derived CDR1 and CDR2 are DFQATT and SNEGSKA (reference sequence). This CDR3 has 13 residues. Trimming shortened V by 0 bases and J by 7 bases, and 13 bases separated the two germline ends. CDR3 protein: CSARDGSLNEQYF. The CDR3 DNA sequence: TGCAGTGCTAGAGACGGCAGTCTAAATGAGCAGTACTTC.

This rearrangement joins TRBV20-1 to TRBJ2-4; 9 nucleotides align to TRBD1. CDR1 and CDR2 (germline): DFQATT, SNEGSKA (reference sequence). Unmatched junction bases numbered 8, after V lost 5 bases and J lost 0 bases. This CDR3 has 16 residues. The CDR3 nucleotides are TGCAGTGCTCACTCCGGACAGGGGTCAGCCAAAAACATTCAGTACTTC. It is translated as CSAHSGQGSAKNIQYF.

This clonotype was picked up a small number of times. The gene calls are TRBV12-3 or TRBV12-4 and TRBJ2-1; D call uncertain. Trimming took 5 bases from V and 9 from J, leaving 23 bases between them. The CDR3 length is 16 residues. CDR3 DNA sequence: TGTGCCAGCAGTCCACCGATTCTTGGGGAAAGAGGTGAGCAGTTCTTC. It specifies CASSPPILGERGEQFF.

J is TRBJ2-1 and V is TRBV11-3; D not resolved. V was trimmed by 3 bases and J by 9 bases, leaving 9 bases between them. In germline, CDR1 is SGHNT, CDR2 YENEEA. The CDR3 sequence is 12 residues long. The DNA of the CDR3 is TGTGCCAGCAGCTTCAGGCGTAGTGAGCAGTTCTTC. Residues: CASSFRRSEQFF.

This clonotype has just a few counts. This chain joins TRBV10-3 and TRBJ2-2, with 7 positions matching TRBD1. Looked up from germline, CDR1 is ENHRY and CDR2 is SYGVKD. This CDR3 is 15 amino acids long. The trim removed 9 bases at V and 4 bases at J, leaving 11 bases unmatched. The CDR3 reads CAMGIRGIGTGELFF. As DNA, the CDR3 is TGTGCCATGGGGATCAGGGGGATTGGCACCGGGGAGCTGTTTTTT.

V is TRBV27 and J is TRBJ2-7, with D unclear. Germline assignment: CDR1 MNHEY and CDR2 SMNVEV (reference sequence). With 1 base removed from V and 6 bases from J, the gap between germline ends came to 7 bases. The CDR3 has 12 residues. The CDR3 reads CASSLLGAEQYF. The CDR3 nucleotides read TGTGCCAGCAGTTTATTAGGTGCCGAGCAGTACTTC.

This clonotype was picked up many times. The rearrangement links TRBV6-1 to TRBJ2-7, with D unresolved. Trimming removed 7 bases at V and 0 bases at J, with 10 bases between. Looked up from germline, CDR1 is MNHNS and CDR2 is SASEGT. There are 13 residues in the CDR3. CDR3 sequence: CASIQPNSYEQYF. In DNA form, the CDR3 reads TGTGCCAGCATCCAACCTAACTCCTACGAGCAGTACTTC.

This clonotype was seen only a few times. The chain uses TRBV5-1 and TRBJ2-6; D remains unclear. This CDR3 region has 16 residues. Germline V CDR1 and CDR2: SGHRS, YFSETQ. Trimming stripped 4 bases from V and 0 bases from J, with 11 bases between. The CDR3 region has the DNA TGCGCCAGCAGCGTCCCAAGCGTCTCTGGGGCCAACGTCCTGACTTTC. This translates into CASSVPSVSGANVLTF.

This clonotype was observed at least ten times. V usage is TRBV7-6 and J usage is TRBJ2-7, with TRBD1 matching over 7 bases. The CDR3 spans 14 residues. The germline V gene encodes CDR1 SGHVS and CDR2 FNYEAQ. Trimming took 5 bases from V and 2 from J; bases not matched to a gene: 6. The CDR3 coding sequence is TGTGCCAGCAGCCCGACAGGGCAGGCCTACGAGCAGTACTTC. As protein: CASSPTGQAYEQYF.

This clonotype was counted at least ten times. The CDR3 DNA sequence: TGTGCCAGCGAAAAGGGGGCTGGCTACAATGAGCAGTTCTTC. Translated, it gives CASEKGAGYNEQFF. The chain recombines TRBV12-3 or TRBV12-4 with TRBJ2-1, with 7 bases fitting TRBD1. This CDR3 region has 14 residues. V shed 8 bases and J 3 bases; nucleotides not matched to a gene: 7.